This T cell receptor (beta chain) was obtained from a study of graft-versus-host responses after intestinal transplantation. Whole-study context: In this cohort, recipients had multivisceral, liver-intestinal, or isolated intestinal transplants.

Germline V gene lookup returns CDR1 MDHEN and CDR2 SYDVKM. Germline trimming cut 8 bases from V and 6 bases from J; bases unmatched to any gene: 12. The length of the CDR3 is 15 residues. As concerns this clone: The antigen is unknown. A clone one base away is much larger, so this may be a read error. At the DNA level, this CDR3 is encoded by other sequences in the same sample as well.

Only in-frame clones appear in the TCRdb table, and some are missing; sequencing was by immunoSEQ multiplex PCR. The table includes about 18,000 clones, roughly 82% detected once. General study findings and limits: There was an association between peak levels of circulating GvH clones and early post-transplant HvG declines. Some patients had graft-donor T cell macrochimerism, and their allografts showed high graft-versus-host to host-versus-graft clonal ratios. Marrow from the recipient contained GvH clones, some of which had appeared first in ileum or blood.

The sample here was PBMCs, taken 14 days after transplant. The receptor comes from a human patient who received an intestinal transplant, so some T cells may come from the graft donor. This chain uses TRBV28 with TRBJ2-7; TRBD1 matches 11 bases. This chain's CDR3 is CASPPSGTGGGEQYF. The DNA for the CDR3 is TGTGCCAGCCCCCCAAGTGGGACAGGGGGGGGCGAGCAGTACTTC.